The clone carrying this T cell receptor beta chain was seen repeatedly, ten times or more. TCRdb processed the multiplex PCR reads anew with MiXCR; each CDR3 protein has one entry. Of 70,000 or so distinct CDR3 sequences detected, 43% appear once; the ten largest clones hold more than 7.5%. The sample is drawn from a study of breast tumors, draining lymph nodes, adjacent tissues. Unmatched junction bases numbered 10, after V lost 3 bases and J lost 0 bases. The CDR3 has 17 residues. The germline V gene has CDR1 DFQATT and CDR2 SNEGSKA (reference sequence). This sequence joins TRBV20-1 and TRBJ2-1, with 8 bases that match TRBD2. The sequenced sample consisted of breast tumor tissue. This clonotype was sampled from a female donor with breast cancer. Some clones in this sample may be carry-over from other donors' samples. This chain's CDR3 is CSASVLAALSSYNEQFF. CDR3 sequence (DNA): TGCAGTGCTAGTGTACTAGCGGCGTTAAGCTCCTACAATGAGCAGTTCTTC.